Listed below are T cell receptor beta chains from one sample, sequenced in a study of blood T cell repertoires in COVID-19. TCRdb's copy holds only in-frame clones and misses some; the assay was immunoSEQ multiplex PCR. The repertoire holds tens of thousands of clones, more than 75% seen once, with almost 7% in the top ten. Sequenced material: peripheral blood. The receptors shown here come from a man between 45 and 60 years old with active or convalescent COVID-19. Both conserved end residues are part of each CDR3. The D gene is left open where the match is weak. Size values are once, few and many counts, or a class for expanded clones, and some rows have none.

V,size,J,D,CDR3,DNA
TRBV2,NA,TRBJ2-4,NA,CASILGDTAKNIQYF,TGTGCCAGCATCCTGGGGGACACAGCCAAAAACATTCAGTACTTC
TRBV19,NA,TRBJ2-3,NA,CASSPTGDTQYF,TGTGCCAGTAGTCCAACCGGGGATACGCAGTATTTT
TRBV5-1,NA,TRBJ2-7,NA,CASRGGPSSYEQYF,TGCGCCAGCAGGGGGGGGCCCAGCTCCTACGAGCAGTACTTC
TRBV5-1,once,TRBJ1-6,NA,CASSRGSGNSPLHF,TGCGCCAGCAGCAGGGGGAGTGGGAATTCACCCCTCCACTTT
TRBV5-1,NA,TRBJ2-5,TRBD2,CASSWGLAGSQETQYF,TGCGCCAGCAGCTGGGGACTAGCGGGTTCTCAAGAGACCCAGTACTTC
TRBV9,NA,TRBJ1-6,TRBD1,CASSSGGRTYNSPLHF,TGTGCCAGCAGCTCAGGGGGCAGGACCTATAATTCACCCCTCCACTTT
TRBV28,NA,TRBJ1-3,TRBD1,CASSLLGDWTGTGGNTIYF,TGTGCCAGCAGTTTGTTAGGGGACTGGACAGGGACCGGCGGAAACACCATATATTTT
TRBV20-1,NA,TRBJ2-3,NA,CSALKDTQYF,TGCAGTGCTCTAAAAGATACGCAGTATTTT
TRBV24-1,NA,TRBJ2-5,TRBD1,CATSETRQGGETQYF,TGTGCCACCAGTGAGACCCGACAGGGTGGAGAGACCCAGTACTTC
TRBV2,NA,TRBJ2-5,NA,CASLRDSHETQYF,TGTGCCAGCCTGAGGGACTCCCACGAGACCCAGTACTTC
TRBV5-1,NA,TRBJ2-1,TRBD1,CASSQPGQIYNEQFF,TGCGCCAGCAGTCAGCCGGGACAGATATACAATGAGCAGTTCTTC
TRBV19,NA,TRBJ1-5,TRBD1,CASSITGAGQPQHF,TGTGCCAGTAGTATTACAGGGGCGGGTCAGCCCCAGCATTTT
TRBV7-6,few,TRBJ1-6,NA,CASSLVSGEGSPLHF,TGTGCCAGCAGCTTAGTATCCGGGGAAGGTTCACCCCTCCACTTT
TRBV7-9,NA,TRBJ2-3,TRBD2,CASSLGLAGSDTQYF,TGTGCCAGCAGCCTCGGACTAGCGGGGTCAGATACGCAGTATTTT
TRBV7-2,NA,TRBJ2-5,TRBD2,CASSLWYGGEETQYF,TGTGCCAGCAGCTTATGGTACGGGGGGGAGGAGACCCAGTACTTC
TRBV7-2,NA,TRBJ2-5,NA,CASSRPDSPETQYF,TGTGCCAGCAGCCGCCCGGACAGTCCAGAGACCCAGTACTTC
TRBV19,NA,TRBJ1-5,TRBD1,CASNPQGGGNQPQHF,TGTGCCAGTAACCCACAGGGGGGAGGCAATCAGCCCCAGCATTTT
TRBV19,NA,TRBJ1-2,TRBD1,CASDPGQKIYGYTF,TGTGCCAGTGATCCGGGACAGAAGATCTATGGCTACACCTTC
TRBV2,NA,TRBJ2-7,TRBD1,CASSAGTGAAEQYF,TGTGCCAGCAGTGCTGGGACAGGGGCGGCCGAGCAGTACTTC
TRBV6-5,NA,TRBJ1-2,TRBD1,CASSYSRTGGNYGYTF,TGTGCCAGCAGTTACTCCCGGACAGGGGGCAACTATGGCTACACCTTC
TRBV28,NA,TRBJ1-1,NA,CASSPSMNTEAFF,TGTGCCAGCAGTCCTTCTATGAACACTGAAGCTTTCTTT
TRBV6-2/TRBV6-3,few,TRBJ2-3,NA,CASSSGGWDTQYF,TGTGCCAGCAGTTCCGGAGGCTGGGATACGCAGTATTTT
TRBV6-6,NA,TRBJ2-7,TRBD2,CASSQRTSSGSYEQYF,TGTGCCAGCAGTCAAAGGACTAGCTCGGGCTCCTACGAGCAGTACTTC
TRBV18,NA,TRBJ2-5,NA,CASSPPSAQETQYF,TGTGCCAGCTCACCACCTAGCGCCCAAGAGACCCAGTACTTC
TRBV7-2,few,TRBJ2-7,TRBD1,CASSSIGTGSYEQYF,TGTGCCAGCAGCTCAATCGGGACAGGATCCTACGAGCAGTACTTC
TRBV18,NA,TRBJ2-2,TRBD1,CASSRTGGKTGELFF,TGTGCCAGCTCACGGACAGGGGGCAAAACCGGGGAGCTGTTTTTT
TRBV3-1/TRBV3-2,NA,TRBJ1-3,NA,CASSQSTVLSGNTIYF,TGTGCCAGCAGCCAATCGACAGTTCTCTCTGGAAACACCATATATTTT
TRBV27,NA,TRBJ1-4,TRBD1,CASSPQTGYFEKLFF,TGTGCCAGCAGTCCCCAGACAGGGTATTTTGAAAAACTGTTTTTT
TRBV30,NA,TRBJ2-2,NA,CAWSVVGGGELFF,TGTGCCTGGAGTGTAGTGGGGGGCGGGGAGCTGTTTTTT
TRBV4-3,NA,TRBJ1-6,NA,CASSQEEGSSPLHF,TGCGCCAGCAGCCAAGAAGAGGGCAGTTCACCCCTCCACTTT
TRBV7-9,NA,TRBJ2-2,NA,CACQGWANTGELFF,TGTGCCTGCCAGGGGTGGGCGAACACCGGGGAGCTGTTTTTT
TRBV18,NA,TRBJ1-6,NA,CASSPQGDQSPLHF,TGTGCCAGCTCACCACAGGGAGACCAATCACCCCTCCACTTT
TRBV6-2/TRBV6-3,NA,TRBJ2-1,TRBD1,CASSYAGGHEQFF,TGTGCCAGCAGTTACGCAGGGGGCCATGAGCAGTTCTTC
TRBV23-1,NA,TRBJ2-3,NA,CASTFTDTQYF,TGCGCCAGCACCTTCACAGATACGCAGTATTTT
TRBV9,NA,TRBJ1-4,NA,CASSGDREKLFF,TGTGCCAGCAGCGGCGACAGGGAAAAACTGTTTTTT
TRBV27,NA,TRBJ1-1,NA,CASRTKAFF,TGTGCCAGCAGAACAAAAGCTTTCTTT
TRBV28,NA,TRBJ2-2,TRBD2,CASSPASGYGGELFF,TGTGCCAGCAGTCCCGCTAGCGGTTACGGCGGGGAGCTGTTTTTT
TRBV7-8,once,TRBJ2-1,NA,CASSLARVPGDKDEQFF,TGTGCCAGCAGCTTAGCCAGGGTCCCAGGGGATAAAGATGAGCAGTTCTTC
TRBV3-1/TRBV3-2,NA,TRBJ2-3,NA,CASSPRGDTQYF,TGTGCCAGCAGCCCCAGGGGAGATACGCAGTATTTT
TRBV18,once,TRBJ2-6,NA,CASSTGPSGANVLTF,TGTGCCAGCTCAACAGGGCCCTCTGGGGCCAACGTCCTGACTTTC
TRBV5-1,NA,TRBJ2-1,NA,CASSLATETYNEQFF,TGCGCCAGCAGCTTGGCTACAGAAACCTACAATGAGCAGTTCTTC
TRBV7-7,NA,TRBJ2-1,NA,CASSPGGGGYNEQFF,TGTGCCAGCAGCCCAGGAGGGGGGGGCTACAATGAGCAGTTCTTC
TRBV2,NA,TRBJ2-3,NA,CASSELTDTQYF,TGTGCCAGCAGTGAACTCACAGATACGCAGTATTTT
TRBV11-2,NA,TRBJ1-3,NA,CASSLVGGEGNTIYF,TGTGCCAGCAGCTTAGTAGGAGGAGAAGGAAACACCATATATTTT
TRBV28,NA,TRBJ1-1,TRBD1,CASSLFGTGIIGEAFF,TGTGCCAGCAGTTTATTTGGGACAGGGATAATTGGTGAAGCTTTCTTT
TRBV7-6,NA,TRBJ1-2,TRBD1,CASSLGTGGYGYTF,TGTGCCAGCAGCTTGGGGACAGGTGGCTATGGCTACACCTTC
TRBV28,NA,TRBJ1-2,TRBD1,CASSHRQGAANYGYTF,TGTGCCAGCAGTCACCGACAGGGGGCAGCTAACTATGGCTACACCTTC
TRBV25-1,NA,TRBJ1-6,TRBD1,CASSELAAGDRDSPLHF,TGTGCCAGCAGTGAATTAGCAGCTGGGGACAGGGATTCACCCCTCCACTTT
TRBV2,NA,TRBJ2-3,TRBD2,CASSEGSGANTDTQYF,TGTGCCAGCAGTGAGGGTAGCGGGGCGAACACAGATACGCAGTATTTT
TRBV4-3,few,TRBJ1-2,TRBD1,CASSQDGQANYGYTF,TGCGCCAGCAGCCAAGATGGACAGGCTAACTATGGCTACACCTTC
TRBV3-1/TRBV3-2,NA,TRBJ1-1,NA,CASSHLQGRAEAFF,TGTGCCAGCAGCCATCTACAGGGTAGGGCTGAAGCTTTCTTT
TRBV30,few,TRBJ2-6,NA,CAWRQESGANVLTF,TGTGCCTGGCGACAGGAGTCTGGGGCCAACGTCCTGACTTTC
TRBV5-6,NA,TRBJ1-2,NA,CASSLTQQGGYGYTF,TGTGCCAGCAGCTTGACTCAACAGGGTGGCTATGGCTACACCTTC
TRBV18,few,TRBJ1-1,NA,CASSQGENTEAFF,TGTGCCAGCTCACAGGGGGAGAACACTGAAGCTTTCTTT
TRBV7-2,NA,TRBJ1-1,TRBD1,CASSPYRDRDTEAFF,TGTGCCAGCAGCCCATACCGGGACAGGGATACTGAAGCTTTCTTT
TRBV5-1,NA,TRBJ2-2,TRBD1,CASSQDRLKHVDTGELFF,TGCGCCAGCAGCCAGGACAGGCTCAAGCATGTAGACACCGGGGAGCTGTTTTTT
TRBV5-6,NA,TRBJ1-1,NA,CASSLDGGAEAFF,TGTGCCAGCAGCTTGGATGGGGGCGCTGAAGCTTTCTTT